Presented here are 21 T cell receptor beta chains from one specimen sequenced in a study of sequential checkpoint blockade in melanoma. The data were produced by immunoSEQ multiplex PCR, yet TCRdb's version contains in-frame clones alone and is incomplete. The data hold more than 15,000 clones, with more than 60% observed a single time. The treatment denotes: randomized to nivolumab then ipilimumab (arm A) or the reverse (arm B). The sample consisted of CD8+ T cells sorted from blood (inferred from file names), taken from a patient given nivolumab and ipilimumab in sequence. Receptors originate from a human donor with melanoma.

This chain joins TRBV7-8 and TRBJ2-7; 8 bases are shared with TRBD1. Trimming took 7 bases from V and 3 from J; bases not matched to a gene: 5. In germline, CDR1 is SGHVS, CDR2 FQNEAQ. The CDR3 extends over 13 amino acids. Here the CDR3 reads CASTGDRLYEQYF. CDR3 coding DNA: TGTGCCAGCACGGGGGACAGGCTCTACGAGCAGTACTTC.

The V call is TRBV6-1, the J call TRBJ1-3; the D is unclear. This CDR3 is 13 amino acids long. Per germline, CDR1 MNHNS and CDR2 SASEGT. The V and J ends lost 8 bases and 0 bases respectively, with 8 bases between them. This CDR3 reads CASRGYSGNTIYF. The CDR3 DNA reads TGTGCCAGCCGAGGTTACTCTGGAAACACCATATATTTT.

This chain joins TRBV13 and TRBJ1-1; 11 positions match TRBD1. Per germline, CDR1 PRHDT and CDR2 FYEKMQ (reference sequence). The CDR3 length is 15 residues. J was trimmed by 7 bases and V by 3 bases; bases with no gene match: 7. Here the CDR3 reads CASSFPGTGGGEAFF. The CDR3 DNA sequence: TGTGCCAGCAGCTTTCCGGGGACAGGGGGTGGTGAAGCTTTCTTT.

The chain carries TRBV30 and TRBJ1-1; D unclear. The CDR3 spans 16 residues. Deletions cut 3 bases from V and 1 base from J, with 18 bases between. Per germline, CDR1 GTSNPN and CDR2 SVGIG (reference sequence). Here the CDR3 reads CAWRSLEGRSNTEAFF. The DNA for the CDR3 is TGTGCCTGGAGATCCCTAGAGGGCAGGTCGAACACTGAAGCTTTCTTT.

The chain is built from TRBV7-3 and TRBJ2-1, with D possibly being TRBD2 (7 bases). The V gene's germline CDR1 is SGHTA and CDR2 FQGTGA. This CDR3 contains 15 residues. V shed 2 bases and J shed 1 base, with 9 bases lying between them. The CDR3 sequence: CASSLGGASYNEQFF. CDR3 bases: TGTGCCAGCAGCTTAGGGGGGGCATCCTACAATGAGCAGTTCTTC.

As concerns this clone: Germline is not matched at one junction end, which may reflect a read error. This rearrangement joins TRBV15 to TRBJ2-7; 10 positions agree with TRBD2. The CDR3 runs to 19 residues. Germline assignment: CDR1 LNHNV and CDR2 YYDKDF (reference sequence). CDR3 coding DNA: TGTGCCGCCAGCAGAGAACTAGCGGGGAGCTCCAGAAGCTCCTACGAGCAGTACTTC. Translation: CAASRELAGSSRSSYEQYF. The variable domain in full, with the rest retrieved from reference TRBV15 and TRBJ2-7, is DAMVIQNPRYQVTQFGKPVTLSCSQTLNHNVMYWYQQKSSQAPKLLFHYYDKDFNNEADTPDNFQSRRPNTSFCFLDIRSPGLGDTAMYLCAASRELAGSSRSSYEQYFGPGTRLTVT.

This sequence joins TRBV11-2 and TRBJ2-2, with 11 positions matching TRBD2. The CDR3 sequence is 17 residues long. CDR1 and CDR2 from the germline V gene are SGHAT and FQNNGV. After removal of 1 base from V and 4 bases from J, the junction contained 5 bases not matched to a gene. CDR3 sequence: CASSLVVSGRATGELFF. CDR3 in DNA: TGTGCCAGCAGCTTAGTAGTTAGCGGGAGGGCCACCGGGGAGCTGTTTTTT.

This clone was detected a few times. For the CDR3, the DNA is TGTGCCAGCAGTGAGAGCAGGGGGTTGAACACTGAAGCTTTCTTT. Amino acid sequence: CASSESRGLNTEAFF. V gene TRBV2 combines with J gene TRBJ1-1; 7 nucleotides line up with TRBD1. Germline values: CDR1 SNHLY, CDR2 FYNNEI. Trimming took 3 bases from V and 0 from J; bases not matched to a gene: 4. The CDR3 spans 15 residues. The variable domain in full, completed from reference TRBV2 and TRBJ1-1, reads EPEVTQTPSHQVTQMGQEVILRCVPISNHLYFYWYRQILGQKVEFLVSFYNNEISEKSEIFDDQFSVERPDGSNFTLKIRSTKLEDSAMYFCASSESRGLNTEAFFGQGTRLTVV.

This rearrangement joins TRBV5-6 to TRBJ1-5; tentatively, D is TRBD1 (5 bases). This CDR3 is 14 amino acids long. V was pared by 5 bases and J by 4 bases, with 13 bases between. Germline loops: CDR1 SGHDT, CDR2 YYEEEE. The CDR3 bases are TGTGCCAGCAGAAGGGGAGGAAGGAATCAGCCCCAGCATTTT. Its protein is CASRRGGRNQPQHF.

The J gene is TRBJ1-1, the V gene TRBV11-2, with TRBD1 as a possible D gene (5 bases). CDR1 and CDR2 from the germline V gene are SGHAT and FQNNGV. Trimming took off 5 bases at V and 4 bases at J, with 14 bases between the two ends. This CDR3 has 14 amino acids. CDR3 sequence reads: CASSPTGSGTEAFF. For the CDR3, the DNA is TGTGCCAGCAGCCCCACAGGTTCCGGCACTGAAGCTTTCTTT.

This sequence joins TRBV6-6 and TRBJ1-1; D perhaps matches TRBD1 (5 bases). CDR3 length: 13 residues. Germline values: CDR1 MNHNY, CDR2 SVGAGI (reference sequence). Trimming left V 8 bases short and J 0 bases short, with 10 bases between. CDR3 protein: CASGRDLNTEAFF. CDR3 bases: TGTGCCAGCGGCCGGGACTTGAACACTGAAGCTTTCTTT.

V gene TRBV7-6 combines with J gene TRBJ2-7; the match to TRBD2 covers 11 bases. CDR1 is SGHVS and CDR2 is FNYEAQ in the germline V gene. With 4 bases clipped from V and 0 bases from J, the junction kept 2 bases outside the gene matches. The CDR3 length is 15 residues. The CDR3 region is CASSYLAGGSYEQYF. DNA of the CDR3: TGTGCCAGCAGCTACCTAGCGGGAGGCTCCTACGAGCAGTACTTC.

The CDR3 is CASSPKWQGWVDGYTF. DNA for the CDR3: TGTGCCAGCAGCCCTAAGTGGCAGGGGTGGGTAGATGGCTACACCTTC. The rearrangement links TRBV5-5 to TRBJ1-2; TRBD1 is a possible D gene (6 bases). Between the trimmed V and J ends, which lost 4 bases and 6 bases, there was a span of 22 bases. Per the germline V gene, CDR1 is SGHKS and CDR2 is YYEKEE (reference sequence). This CDR3 region has 16 residues.

This clone was observed a handful of times. The CDR3 DNA reads as TGTGCCAGCAGTCCGACGACAGGGGCAGTTTACGAGCAGTACTTC. It encodes CASSPTTGAVYEQYF. V is TRBV7-9 and J is TRBJ2-7; 8 nucleotides agree with TRBD1. Trimming took 6 bases from V and 4 from J; bases not matched to a gene: 11. The CDR3 is 15 amino acids. Germline CDR1 SEHNR, CDR2 FQNEAQ (reference sequence).

This chain connects TRBV11-2 to TRBJ2-7; the D gene is possibly TRBD1 (6 bases). Trimming shortened V by 5 bases and J by 4 bases, and 12 bases separated the two germline ends. CDR3 length: 13 amino acids. Germline V gene data show CDR1 as SGHAT and CDR2 as FQNNGV. CDR3 DNA sequence: TGTGCCAGCAGCACCTCAGGGGAATACGAGCAGTACTTC. As protein: CASSTSGEYEQYF.

The rearrangement uses TRBV13 and TRBJ2-1, with 7 bases that match TRBD2. Germline V gives CDR1 PRHDT, CDR2 FYEKMQ (reference sequence). J gave up 7 bases and V 5 bases, and 14 bases lay outside the gene matches. CDR3 length equals 16 residues. The CDR3 region is CASSLRFSGLGNEQFF. CDR3 DNA sequence: TGTGCCAGCAGCCTACGTTTTAGCGGGTTGGGAAATGAGCAGTTCTTC.

This clone was seen only once. The chain employs TRBV27 and TRBJ2-7, with a weak D call TRBD1 (5 bases). Germline V lookup: CDR1 MNHEY, CDR2 SMNVEV (reference sequence). The CDR3 has 16 residues. Trimming cost V 0 bases and J 4 bases, with 16 bases left between them. The CDR3 DNA reads as TGTGCCAGCAGTTTATCTCTCGGCGGACGGACATACGAGCAGTACTTC. It translates to CASSLSLGGRTYEQYF.

V and J are TRBV7-9 and TRBJ1-1; D unclear. Germline assignment: CDR1 SEHNR and CDR2 FQNEAQ (reference sequence). The ends were cut back, 6 bases at V and 7 bases at J, with 15 bases in the middle. The CDR3 loop spans 13 amino acids. The CDR3 sequence: CASSPSPGFEAFF. The CDR3 DNA reads TGTGCCAGCAGTCCATCCCCGGGGTTTGAAGCTTTCTTT. Complete variable domain (other parts from reference TRBV7-9 and TRBJ1-1): DTGVSQNPRHKITKRGQNVTFRCDPISEHNRLYWYRQTLGQGPEFLTYFQNEAQLEKSRLLSDRFSAERPKGSFSTLEIQRTEQGDSAMYLCASSPSPGFEAFFGQGTRLTVV.

CDR3 residues: CASSFGLSGANVLTF. The CDR3 DNA sequence: TGTGCCAGCAGTTTCGGTCTCTCTGGGGCCAACGTCCTGACTTTC. The chain employs TRBV27 and TRBJ2-6, with D uncertain. Germline V lookup: CDR1 MNHEY, CDR2 SMNVEV (reference sequence). Trimming took off 3 bases at V and 0 bases at J, with 6 bases between the two ends. The CDR3 is 15 amino acids. Using reference TRBV27 and TRBJ2-6 for the parts outside the CDR3, the full variable domain is EAQVTQNPRYLITVTGKKLTVTCSQNMNHEYMSWYRQDPGLGLRQIYYSMNVEVTDKGDVPEGYKVSRKEKRNFPLILESPSPNQTSLYFCASSFGLSGANVLTFGAGSRLTVL.

In nucleotides, the CDR3 is TGCGCCAGCAGCTTCGGGACAGGGGGCAACACTGAAGCTTTCTTT. It is translated as CASSFGTGGNTEAFF. The chain carries TRBV5-1 and TRBJ1-1, with TRBD1 matching 12 bases. Per germline, CDR1 SGHRS and CDR2 YFSETQ. With V trimmed by 2 bases and J by 2 bases, 1 base remained unmatched. The CDR3 is 15 amino acids. Drawing the rest from reference TRBV5-1 and TRBJ1-1, the complete variable domain is KAGVTQTPRYLIKTRGQQVTLSCSPISGHRSVSWYQQTPGQGLQFLFEYFSETQRNKGNFPGRFSGRQFSNSRSEMNVSTLELGDSALYLCASSFGTGGNTEAFFGQGTRLTVV.

The chain employs TRBV5-1 and TRBJ1-1, with no clear D. This CDR3 has 13 residues. Germline lookup yields CDR1 SGHRS and CDR2 YFSETQ. The V and J ends lost 0 bases and 1 base respectively, with 4 bases between them. CDR3 sequence reads: CASSLEPNTEAFF. The CDR3 nucleotides read TGCGCCAGCAGCTTGGAGCCGAACACTGAAGCTTTCTTT.